This entry features one TCR beta chain sequence. The V segment lost 6 bases and the J segment 5 bases; nucleotides outside the gene matches: 9. Germline CDR1 and CDR2: MNHEY and SVGAGI. This CDR3 contains 14 residues. Authors' processing steps: For nucleated cells, counts were estimated from reference gene primer amplification. Data came from immunoSEQ multiplex PCR; TCRdb stores just in-frame clones and leaves some out. V, J and clone size derive from that table, while D and trimming were established from the DNA sequence. The data show 140,000 to 150,000 clones, with over 75% seen just once and under 15% held by the top ten. This specimen belongs to a study of blood T cell repertoires in COVID-19. About the research overall: In each case, the material was cDNA or gDNA derived from T cells, B-cell-depleted T cells, or PBMCs.

The sequence was obtained from a man in his late teens or twenties with COVID-19, enrolled during active disease. J is TRBJ2-5 and V is TRBV6-5, with 7 bases that match TRBD2. What was sequenced was peripheral blood. DNA for the CDR3: TGTGCCAGCAGACCCGGACTAGACCGGGAGACCCAGTACTTC. Its protein product is CASRPGLDRETQYF.